The sequence of this TCR beta chain was determined in a study of CD8+CD57+ T cells in acquired aplastic anemia. Across the study: On average, sorted CD4+ and CD8+ cells gave 3.2 ug of DNA. Study findings and constraints: CD8+ Simpson's diversity showed no significant patient-control difference. Patients and controls shared 25 to 30 CD8+ CDR3 sequences, highly expressed in patients.

The template used for profiling TCR beta VDJ and CDR3 was genomic DNA. MiXCR was run by TCRdb on the reads, yielding one entry per CDR3 protein. In the table there are approximately 200,000 distinct CDR3 sequences, 55% to 70% of which are singletons. This clonotype was recorded a few times. Its matching antigen is unknown. Trimming stripped 2 bases from V and 5 bases from J, with 30 bases between. Germline V gene data show CDR1 as KGHSY and CDR2 as FQNENV. The CDR3 totals 20 residues. Material: sorted CD4+, CD8+, or CD8+CD57+ T cells (not recorded which) from PBMCs. The source of this sequence is a human donor with severe aplastic anemia or a healthy control (not recorded which). The J gene is TRBJ1-2, the V gene TRBV16; TRBD1 is a possible D gene (6 bases). CDR3 coding DNA: TGTGCCAGCAGCCAAAAATCCGAGCCACCGCGAAACCGGGGGCCTTATGGCTACACCTTC. Protein sequence: CASSQKSEPPRNRGPYGYTF.